The clone carrying this T cell receptor beta chain came up once. In the original processing: Researchers report that nucleated cell counts were estimated from reference gene primer amplification. Libraries were prepared by immunoSEQ multiplex PCR; TCRdb keeps only in-frame clonotypes and omits some of them. The DNA was the basis for D and trimming; V, J and clone size are from that table. The table lists fewer than 500,000 clones, about nine tenths of them singletons. These data belong to a study of blood T cell repertoires in COVID-19. Study-wide context: Italy, Spain and the United States were the sources of the convalescent and acute COVID-19 samples.

The material sequenced was peripheral blood. This receptor was obtained from a young woman with active or convalescent COVID-19.

The CDR3 loop is CASSLDSGGTDTQYF. In DNA, the CDR3 is TGTGCCAGCAGCTTAGATAGCGGGGGCACAGATACGCAGTATTTT. This chain links TRBV11-2 with TRBJ2-3, with 8 bases matching TRBD2. The J segment lost 1 base and the V segment lost 0 bases, leaving 0 bases of the junction unmatched. The CDR3 runs to 15 residues. The germline V gene encodes CDR1 SGHAT and CDR2 FQNNGV.